What follows are 22 T cell receptor beta chains derived from one specimen sequenced in a study of CD8 T cells in Susac syndrome. After extraction with the RNeasy kit, roughly 0.5 to 1 ug of the RNA was reverse transcribed using random hexamers. One entry per CDR3 protein, called by TCRdb with MiXCR from the immunoSEQ multiplex PCR reads. Of some 140,000 distinct CDR3 sequences listed, roughly 94% were seen once; the top ten hold roughly 0.17%. The sample taken for sequencing was CD8+ T cells from PBMCs. These receptors were taken from a human donor with Susac syndrome.

The chain combines TRBV28 with TRBJ2-7, with D possibly called TRBD1 or TRBD2 (5 bases each). The CDR3 length is 16 residues. Deletions cut 2 bases from V and 5 bases from J, with 19 bases between. CDR1 is MDHEN and CDR2 is SYDVKM in the germline V gene. CDR3 coding DNA: TGTGCCAGCAGTTTAGTGGCAGGGAGCATTGGAAACGAGCAGTACTTC. Translating gives CASSLVAGSIGNEQYF.

The CDR3 protein is CASSQLSTRTQYF. The CDR3 DNA is TGTGCCAGCAGCCAGCTCTCAACCAGGACCCAGTACTTC. The V call is TRBV4-2, the J call TRBJ2-5; D is unclear. The CDR3 has 13 amino acids. The ends were cut back, 3 bases at V and 7 bases at J, with 12 bases in the middle. Germline V lookup: CDR1 LGHNA, CDR2 YNFKEQ.

Worth noting for this clonotype: At one end, the junction sequence differs from germline, possibly due to a read error. V is TRBV12-3 or TRBV12-4 and J is TRBJ1-1, with 7 bases matching TRBD1. The CDR3 loop spans 13 amino acids. The CDR3 reads CASRLADRSEAFF. CDR3 DNA: TGTGCCAGCCGTTTGGCGGACAGGAGTGAAGCTTTCTTT.

The rearrangement links TRBV12-3 or TRBV12-4 to TRBJ1-3; possibly TRBD1 for D (6 bases). The V and J ends lost 7 bases and 8 bases respectively, with 15 bases between them. This CDR3 is 13 amino acids long. The CDR3 is CASTAGAGDTIYF. DNA of the CDR3: TGTGCCAGCACAGCAGGGGCGGGGGACACCATATATTTT.

The J gene is TRBJ1-5, the V gene TRBV6-5; D is undetermined. The CDR3 spans 13 residues. V dropped 4 bases and J dropped 7 bases, with 11 bases sitting between them. Germline assignment: CDR1 MNHEY and CDR2 SVGAGI. The CDR3 loop is CASSWKGTQPQHF. The CDR3 region has the DNA TGTGCCAGCAGTTGGAAGGGTACCCAGCCCCAGCATTTT.

The chain recombines TRBV14 with TRBJ2-6; D call uncertain. Trimming removed 3 bases at V and 13 bases at J, with 10 bases between. The CDR3 runs 12 residues. Per germline, CDR1 SGHDN and CDR2 FVKESK. The CDR3 here is CASSHPGSVLTF. CDR3 in DNA: TGTGCCAGCAGCCACCCCGGCTCAGTCCTGACTTTC.

The chain links TRBV27 to TRBJ2-7; D may correspond to TRBD1 or TRBD2 (6 bases each). CDR1 MNHEY and CDR2 SMNVEV come from the germline V gene (reference sequence). Trimming left V 6 bases short and J 3 bases short, with 9 bases between. CDR3 length equals 12 residues. In DNA, the CDR3 is TGTGCCAGCAGCGGGGGCTACTACGAGCAGTACTTC. Protein sequence: CASSGGYYEQYF.

This rearrangement joins TRBV28 to TRBJ2-1; 7 nucleotides line up with TRBD1. CDR1 is MDHEN, CDR2 SYDVKM, per germline. The CDR3 covers 15 residues. Trimming cost V 2 bases and J 3 bases; bases outside gene matches: 4. In DNA, the CDR3 is TGTGCCAGCAGTTTACGAGGGACAGACTACAATGAGCAGTTCTTC. Amino acids: CASSLRGTDYNEQFF.

The chain links TRBV6-6 to TRBJ2-1, with a possible D match to TRBD2 (6 bases). The CDR3 contains 12 residues. The V gene's germline CDR1 is MNHNY and CDR2 SVGAGI (reference sequence). The germline V and J ends were trimmed by 7 bases and 8 bases, with 12 bases remaining between them. DNA for the CDR3: TGTGCCAGCACGGGAGTTTCCGATGAGCAGTTCTTC. This codes for CASTGVSDEQFF.

This rearrangement joins TRBV7-8 to TRBJ2-1; 11 bases match TRBD2. The CDR3 length is 18 residues. The V segment lost 8 bases and the J segment 8 bases; nucleotides outside the gene matches: 20. Germline V gene data show CDR1 as SGHVS and CDR2 as FQNEAQ. The CDR3 bases are TGTGCCAGCTTTATCCCGGGGACTAGCGGCACAATAGGCGATGAGCAGTTCTTC. Translation gives CASFIPGTSGTIGDEQFF.

The chain recombines TRBV29-1 with TRBJ2-7; 8 bases are a match to TRBD1. J was trimmed by 2 bases and V by 7 bases; bases with no gene match: 7. The CDR3 is 13 amino acids. CDR1 and CDR2 from the germline V gene are SQVTM and ANQGSEA. The CDR3 DNA sequence: TGCAGCGCCGGGGACAGGCCAACCTACGAGCAGTACTTC. Protein product: CSAGDRPTYEQYF.

The chain has TRBV20-1 and TRBJ1-2; 7 bases fit TRBD1. The CDR3 totals 15 residues. J lost 0 bases, V lost 4 bases, and 8 bases had no gene match. Germline loops: CDR1 DFQATT, CDR2 SNEGSKA (reference sequence). The CDR3 here is CSANLPGGTNYGYTF. The CDR3 DNA sequence: TGCAGTGCTAACCTCCCAGGGGGTACTAACTATGGCTACACCTTC.

The chain joins TRBV14 to TRBJ2-7; D possibly matches TRBD1 or TRBD2 (6 bases each). The germline V gene encodes CDR1 SGHDN and CDR2 FVKESK. Trimming took off 2 bases at V and 3 bases at J, with 8 bases between the two ends. The CDR3 extends over 13 amino acids. The CDR3 region has the DNA TGTGCCAGCAGCCAAAGGGGGGTCTACGAGCAGTACTTC. It translates to CASSQRGVYEQYF.

Comments on this clonotype: Germline is not matched at one junction end, which may reflect a read error. This chain connects TRBV5-1 to TRBJ1-1; D uncertain. CDR1 SGHRS and CDR2 YFSETQ come from the germline V gene. This CDR3 region has 14 residues. CDR3 sequence: CASILEGLNTEAFF. CDR3 bases: TGCGCCAGCATCTTGGAAGGGCTAAACACTGAAGCTTTCTTT. Using reference TRBV5-1 and TRBJ1-1 for the parts outside the CDR3, the full variable domain is KAGVTQTPRYLIKTRGQQVTLSCSPISGHRSVSWYQQTPGQGLQFLFEYFSETQRNKGNFPGRFSGRQFSNSRSEMNVSTLELGDSALYLCASILEGLNTEAFFGQGTRLTVV.

The chain carries TRBV5-1 and TRBJ2-1; unclear D gene. The CDR3 has 15 amino acids. Trimming took 3 bases from V and 0 from J, leaving 10 bases between them. From germline, CDR1 is SGHRS and CDR2 YFSETQ. CDR3 nucleotides: TGCGCCAGCAGCTCCTCATTTAGCTCCTACAATGAGCAGTTCTTC. Translated, it gives CASSSSFSSYNEQFF.

The chain carries TRBV29-1 and TRBJ1-4; no clear D gene. The germline V gene has CDR1 SQVTM and CDR2 ANQGSEA. The CDR3 covers 13 residues. The V end lost 4 bases, the J end lost 5 bases, and 11 bases lay between the germline ends. This chain's CDR3 is CSVVEVENEKLFF. CDR3 sequence (DNA): TGCAGCGTTGTGGAGGTAGAGAATGAAAAACTGTTTTTT.

J is TRBJ2-5 and V is TRBV4-1, with 7 bases lining up with TRBD2. This CDR3 region has 15 residues. CDR1 and CDR2 from the germline V gene are MGHRA and YSYEKL. V lost 1 base to trimming and J lost 4 bases; unmatched junction nucleotides: 6. The CDR3 nucleotides are TGCGCCAGCAGCCAAGCAGGAGGGAGGGGAGAGACCCAGTACTTC. Amino acid sequence: CASSQAGGRGETQYF.

V and J are TRBV11-2 and TRBJ1-1; TRBD1 agrees at 9 bases. This CDR3 spans 14 amino acids. Germline trimming cut 5 bases from V and 5 bases from J; bases unmatched to any gene: 6. Germline-derived CDR1 and CDR2 are SGHAT and FQNNGV. This chain's CDR3 is CASSLQGALTEAFF. The CDR3 coding sequence is TGTGCCAGCAGCCTACAGGGGGCGCTTACTGAAGCTTTCTTT.

This rearrangement joins TRBV7-8 to TRBJ1-2, with D perhaps matching TRBD1 (5 bases). Germline CDR1 is SGHVS and CDR2 is FQNEAQ. V lost 2 bases to trimming and J lost 0 bases, with 16 bases between them. The CDR3 consists of 17 residues. The CDR3 here is CASSLFTGSSANYGYTF. DNA for the CDR3: TGTGCCAGCAGCTTATTCACAGGTTCTTCTGCTAACTATGGCTACACCTTC.

The genes are TRBV13 and TRBJ2-1, with 9 positions matching TRBD2. The CDR3 consists of 15 residues. V trimming: 3 bases; J trimming: 5 bases; junction bases outside the gene matches: 5. Germline values: CDR1 PRHDT, CDR2 FYEKMQ (reference sequence). CDR3 in amino acids: CASSLRTSAHNEQFF. CDR3 nucleotide sequence: TGTGCCAGCAGCTTGAGGACTAGCGCCCACAATGAGCAGTTCTTC.

This clonotype was detected only once. The gene calls are TRBV3-1 and TRBJ1-1, with D possibly matching TRBD1 (5 bases). Trimming cost V 4 bases and J 6 bases, with 21 bases left between them. There are 16 residues in the CDR3. Germline V lookup: CDR1 LGHDT, CDR2 YNNKEL (reference sequence). In nucleotides, the CDR3 is TGTGCCAGCAGCCCCTCCCTCCAGGGAGAGAGGGCTGAAGCTTTCTTT. This codes for CASSPSLQGERAEAFF.

V gene TRBV7-9 combines with J gene TRBJ2-7, with D possibly called TRBD1 or TRBD2 (5 bases each). Germline CDR1 SEHNR, CDR2 FQNEAQ (reference sequence). Trimming removed 5 bases at V and 3 bases at J, with 11 bases between. This CDR3 contains 13 residues. The CDR3 coding sequence is TGTGCCAGCAGCCCCCGGGACCTCTACGAGCAGTACTTC. Its translation is CASSPRDLYEQYF.